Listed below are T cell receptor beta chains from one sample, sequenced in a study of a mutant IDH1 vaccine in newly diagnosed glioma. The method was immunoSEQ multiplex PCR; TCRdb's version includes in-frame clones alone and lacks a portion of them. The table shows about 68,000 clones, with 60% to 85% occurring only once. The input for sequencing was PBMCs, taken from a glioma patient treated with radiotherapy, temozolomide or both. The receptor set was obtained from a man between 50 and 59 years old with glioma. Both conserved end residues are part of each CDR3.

CDR3aa: CASTGGGEVSYEQYF; v_gene: TRBV6-5; j_gene: TRBJ2-7
CDR3aa: CASSWDRGLEQYF; v_gene: TRBV5-1; j_gene: TRBJ2-7
CDR3aa: CASSPQVFYGYTF; v_gene: TRBV5-8; j_gene: TRBJ1-2
CDR3aa: CASSPEATNEKLFF; v_gene: TRBV5-4; j_gene: TRBJ1-4
CDR3aa: CAWASGSNTEAFF; v_gene: TRBV30; j_gene: TRBJ1-1
CDR3aa: CASSATPWQPQHF; v_gene: TRBV19; j_gene: TRBJ1-5
CDR3aa: CAWGRGTNTDTQYF; v_gene: TRBV30; j_gene: TRBJ2-3
CDR3aa: CASSPRDRGGHEKLFF; v_gene: TRBV7-2; j_gene: TRBJ1-4
CDR3aa: CASSLAGETQYF; v_gene: TRBV5-6; j_gene: TRBJ2-5
CDR3aa: CASSVVSGGYEQFF; v_gene: TRBV9; j_gene: TRBJ2-1
CDR3aa: CASSLGAANTGELFF; v_gene: TRBV7-6; j_gene: TRBJ2-2
CDR3aa: CASSLTDNEAFF; v_gene: TRBV5-4; j_gene: TRBJ1-1
CDR3aa: CASSLGEGDPGNTIYF; v_gene: TRBV5-4; j_gene: TRBJ1-3
CDR3aa: CASSYPGGGLTEAFF; v_gene: TRBV6-6; j_gene: TRBJ1-1
CDR3aa: CASSLPENTIYF; v_gene: TRBV5-5; j_gene: TRBJ1-3
CDR3aa: CASSQPNRGNTEAFF; v_gene: TRBV7-9; j_gene: TRBJ1-1
CDR3aa: CAWNRDGNQPQHF; v_gene: TRBV30; j_gene: TRBJ1-5
CDR3aa: CSVEVSTNEQFF; v_gene: TRBV29-1; j_gene: TRBJ2-1
CDR3aa: CASSSLLGKLNGIPDEQYF; v_gene: TRBV5-6; j_gene: TRBJ2-7
CDR3aa: CASTVRGYEQYF; v_gene: TRBV6-1; j_gene: TRBJ2-7
CDR3aa: CSAVGHEGTEAFF; v_gene: TRBV29-1; j_gene: TRBJ1-1
CDR3aa: CASSLEGYGYTF; v_gene: TRBV7-2; j_gene: TRBJ1-2
CDR3aa: CASSIFPPDGTGWNEQFF; v_gene: TRBV19; j_gene: TRBJ2-1
CDR3aa: CASSFRGGNQPQHF; v_gene: TRBV28; j_gene: TRBJ1-5
CDR3aa: CASSMDRGPYEQYF; v_gene: TRBV19; j_gene: TRBJ2-7
CDR3aa: CASTEVGGRETQYF; v_gene: TRBV6-6; j_gene: TRBJ2-5
CDR3aa: CASSVEEGVTEAFF; v_gene: TRBV9; j_gene: TRBJ1-1
CDR3aa: CASSAEETQYF; v_gene: TRBV7-2; j_gene: TRBJ2-5
CDR3aa: CASSPWGGREKLFF; v_gene: TRBV5-8; j_gene: TRBJ1-4
CDR3aa: CASSLGGGTNEKLFF; v_gene: TRBV5-8; j_gene: TRBJ1-4
CDR3aa: CSVEGHRNYGYTF; v_gene: TRBV29-1; j_gene: TRBJ1-2
CDR3aa: CASSPQEAGTTGYSYEQYF; v_gene: TRBV4-1; j_gene: TRBJ2-7
CDR3aa: CASSPDRGHGTEAFF; v_gene: TRBV18; j_gene: TRBJ1-1
CDR3aa: CASSLAARGNTGELFF; v_gene: TRBV5-6; j_gene: TRBJ2-2
CDR3aa: CAPGDREKWEQYF; v_gene: TRBV2; j_gene: TRBJ2-7
CDR3aa: CATTGTPADTQYF; v_gene: TRBV6-1; j_gene: TRBJ2-3
CDR3aa: CASSERGLTYEQYF; v_gene: TRBV25-1; j_gene: TRBJ2-7
CDR3aa: CASSQETGLSYGQYF; v_gene: TRBV4-1; j_gene: TRBJ2-7
CDR3aa: CASMPANTGELFF; v_gene: TRBV25-1; j_gene: TRBJ2-2
CDR3aa: CASSLQQNSPLHF; v_gene: TRBV7-2; j_gene: TRBJ1-6
CDR3aa: CASSAPPGQGSEAFF; v_gene: TRBV9; j_gene: TRBJ1-1
CDR3aa: CASWGTSGETYEQYF; v_gene: TRBV10-3; j_gene: TRBJ2-7
CDR3aa: CASSFLGASEAFF; v_gene: TRBV13; j_gene: TRBJ1-1
CDR3aa: CASNSGQGAFGELFF; v_gene: TRBV19; j_gene: TRBJ2-2
CDR3aa: CASSPNSYEQYF; v_gene: TRBV11-1; j_gene: TRBJ2-7